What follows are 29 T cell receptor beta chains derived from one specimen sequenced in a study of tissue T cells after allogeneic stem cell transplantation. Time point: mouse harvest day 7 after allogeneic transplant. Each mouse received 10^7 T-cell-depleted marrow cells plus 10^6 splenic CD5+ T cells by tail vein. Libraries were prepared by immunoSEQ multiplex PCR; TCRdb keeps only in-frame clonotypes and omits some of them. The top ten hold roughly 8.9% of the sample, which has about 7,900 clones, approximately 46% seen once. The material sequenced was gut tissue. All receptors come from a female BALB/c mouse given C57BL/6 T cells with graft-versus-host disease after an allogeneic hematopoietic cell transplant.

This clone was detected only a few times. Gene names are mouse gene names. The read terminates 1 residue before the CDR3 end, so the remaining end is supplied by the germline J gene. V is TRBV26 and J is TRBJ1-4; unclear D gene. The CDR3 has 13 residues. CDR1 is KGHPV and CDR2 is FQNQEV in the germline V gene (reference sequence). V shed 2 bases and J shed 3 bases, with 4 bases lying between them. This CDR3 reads CASSLLANERLFF. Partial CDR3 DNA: TGTGCCAGCAGTCTGCTGGCCAACGAAAGATTATTT.

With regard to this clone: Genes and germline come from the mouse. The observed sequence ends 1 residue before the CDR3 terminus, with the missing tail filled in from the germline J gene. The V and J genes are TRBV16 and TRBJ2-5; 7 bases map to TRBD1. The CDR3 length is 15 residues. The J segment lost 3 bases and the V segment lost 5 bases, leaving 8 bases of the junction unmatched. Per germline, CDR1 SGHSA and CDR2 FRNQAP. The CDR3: CASSPYRGAQDTQYF. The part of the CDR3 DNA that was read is TGTGCAAGCAGCCCCTACAGGGGCGCTCAAGACACCCAGTAC.

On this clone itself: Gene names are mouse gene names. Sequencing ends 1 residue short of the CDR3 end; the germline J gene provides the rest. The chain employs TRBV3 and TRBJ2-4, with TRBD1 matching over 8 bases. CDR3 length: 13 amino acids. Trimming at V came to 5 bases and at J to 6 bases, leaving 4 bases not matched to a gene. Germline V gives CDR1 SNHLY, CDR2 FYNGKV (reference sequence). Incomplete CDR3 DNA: TGTGCCAGCAGCGAGCAGGGGGCGAACACCTTGTAC. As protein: CASSEQGANTLY. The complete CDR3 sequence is CASSEQGANTLYF.

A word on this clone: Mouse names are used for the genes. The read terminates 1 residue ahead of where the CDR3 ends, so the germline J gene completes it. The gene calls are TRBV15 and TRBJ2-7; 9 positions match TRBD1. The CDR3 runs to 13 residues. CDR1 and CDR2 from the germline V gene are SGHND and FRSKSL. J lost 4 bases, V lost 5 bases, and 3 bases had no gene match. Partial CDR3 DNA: TGTGCCAGCAGTCCGGACAGGGGATATGAACAGTAC. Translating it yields CASSPDRGYEQY. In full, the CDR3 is CASSPDRGYEQYF.

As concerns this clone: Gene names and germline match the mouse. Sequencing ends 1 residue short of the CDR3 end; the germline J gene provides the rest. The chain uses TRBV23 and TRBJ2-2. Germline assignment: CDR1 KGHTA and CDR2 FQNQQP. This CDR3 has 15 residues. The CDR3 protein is CSSSQLGANTGQLYF. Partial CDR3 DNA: TGCTCCAGCAGTCAATTGGGGGCGAACACCGGGCAGCTCTAC.

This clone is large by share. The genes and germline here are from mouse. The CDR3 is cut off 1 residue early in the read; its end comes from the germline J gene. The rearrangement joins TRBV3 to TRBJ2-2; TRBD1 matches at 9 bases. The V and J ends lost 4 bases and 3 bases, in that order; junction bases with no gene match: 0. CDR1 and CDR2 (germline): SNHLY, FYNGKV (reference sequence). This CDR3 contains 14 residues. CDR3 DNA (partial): TGTGCCAGCAGCTGGACAGGGGACACCGGGCAGCTCTAC. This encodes CASSWTGDTGQLY. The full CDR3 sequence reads CASSWTGDTGQLYF.

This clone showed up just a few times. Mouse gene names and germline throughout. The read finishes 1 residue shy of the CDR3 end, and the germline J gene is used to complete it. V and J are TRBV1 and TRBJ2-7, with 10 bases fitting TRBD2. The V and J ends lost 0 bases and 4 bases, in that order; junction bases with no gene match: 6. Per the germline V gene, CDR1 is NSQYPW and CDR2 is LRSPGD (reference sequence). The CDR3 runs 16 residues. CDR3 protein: CTCSAEGWGGIYEQYF. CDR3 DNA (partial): TGCACCTGCAGTGCAGAGGGCTGGGGGGGCATTTATGAACAGTAC.

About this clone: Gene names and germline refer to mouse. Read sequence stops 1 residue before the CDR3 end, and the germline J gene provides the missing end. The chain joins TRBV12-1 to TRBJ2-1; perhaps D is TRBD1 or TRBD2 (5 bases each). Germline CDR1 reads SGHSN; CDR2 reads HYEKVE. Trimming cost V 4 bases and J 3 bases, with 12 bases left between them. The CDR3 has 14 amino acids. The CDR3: CASSPRGSYAEQFF. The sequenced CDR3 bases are TGTGCCAGCTCCCCCCGGGGGTCCTATGCTGAGCAGTTC.

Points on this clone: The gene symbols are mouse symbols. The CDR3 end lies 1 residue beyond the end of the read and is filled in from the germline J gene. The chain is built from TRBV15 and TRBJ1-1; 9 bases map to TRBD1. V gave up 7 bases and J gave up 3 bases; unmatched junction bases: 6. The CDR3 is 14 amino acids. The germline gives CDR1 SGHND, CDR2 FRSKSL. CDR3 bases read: TGTGCCAGCACCCAGACAGGGGGGGACACAGAAGTCTTC. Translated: CASTQTGGDTEVF. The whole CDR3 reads CASTQTGGDTEVFF.

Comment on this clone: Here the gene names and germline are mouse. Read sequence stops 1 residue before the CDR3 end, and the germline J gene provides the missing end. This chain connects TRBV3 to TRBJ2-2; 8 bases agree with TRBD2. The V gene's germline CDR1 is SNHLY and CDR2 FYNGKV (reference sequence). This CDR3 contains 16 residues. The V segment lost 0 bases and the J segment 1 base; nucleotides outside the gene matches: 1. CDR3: CASSLALGGNTGQLYF. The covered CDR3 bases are TGTGCCAGCAGCTTAGCGCTGGGGGGAAACACCGGGCAGCTCTAC.

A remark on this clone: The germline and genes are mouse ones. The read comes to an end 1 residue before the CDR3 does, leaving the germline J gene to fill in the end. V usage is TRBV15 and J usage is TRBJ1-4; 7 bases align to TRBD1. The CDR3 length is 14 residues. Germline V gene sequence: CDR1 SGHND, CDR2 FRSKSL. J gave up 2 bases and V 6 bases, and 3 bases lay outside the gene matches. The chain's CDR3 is CASRPGQSNERLFF. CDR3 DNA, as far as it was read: TGTGCCAGCAGGCCGGGACAGTCCAACGAAAGATTATTT.

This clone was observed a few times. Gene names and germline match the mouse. The CDR3 here is CASSSGQVSYEQYF. CDR3 DNA (partial): TGTGCCAGCAGCTCGGGACAGGTTTCCTATGAACAGTAC. The chain has TRBV26 and TRBJ2-7, with 8 bases lining up with TRBD1. The missing CDR3 end, 1 residue past where the read stops, is filled in from the germline J gene. This CDR3 is 14 amino acids long. J lost 1 base, V lost 6 bases, and 5 bases had no gene match. The germline CDR1 and CDR2 sequences are KGHPV and FQNQEV (reference sequence).

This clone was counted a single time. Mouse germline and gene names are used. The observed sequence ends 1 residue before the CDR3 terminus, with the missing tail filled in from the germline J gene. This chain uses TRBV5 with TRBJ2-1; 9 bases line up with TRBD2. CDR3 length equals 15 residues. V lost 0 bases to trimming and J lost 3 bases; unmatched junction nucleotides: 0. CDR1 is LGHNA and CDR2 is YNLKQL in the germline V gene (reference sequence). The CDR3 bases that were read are TGTGCCAGCAGCCAAGACTGGGGGGGCTATGCTGAGCAGTTC. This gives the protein CASSQDWGGYAEQF. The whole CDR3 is CASSQDWGGYAEQFF.

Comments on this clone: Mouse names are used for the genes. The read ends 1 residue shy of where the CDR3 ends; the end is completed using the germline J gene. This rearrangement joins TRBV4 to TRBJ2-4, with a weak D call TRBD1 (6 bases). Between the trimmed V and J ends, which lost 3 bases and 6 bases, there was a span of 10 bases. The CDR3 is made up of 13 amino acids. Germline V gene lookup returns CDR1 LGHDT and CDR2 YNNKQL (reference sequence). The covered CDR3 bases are TGTGCCAGCAGCTACAGGGGAGGGAACACCTTGTAC. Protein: CASSYRGGNTLY. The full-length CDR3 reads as CASSYRGGNTLYF. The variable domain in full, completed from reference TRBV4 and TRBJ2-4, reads ETAVFQTPNYHVTQVGNEVSFNCKQTLGHDTMYWYKQDSKKLLKIMFSYNNKQLIVNETVPRRFSPQSSDKAHLNLRIKSVEPEDSAVYLCASSYRGGNTLYFGAGTRLSVL.

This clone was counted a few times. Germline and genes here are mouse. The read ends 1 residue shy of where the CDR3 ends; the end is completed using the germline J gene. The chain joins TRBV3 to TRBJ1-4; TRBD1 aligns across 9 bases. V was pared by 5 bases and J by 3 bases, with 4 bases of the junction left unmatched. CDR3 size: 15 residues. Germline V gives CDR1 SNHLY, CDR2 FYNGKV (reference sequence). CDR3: CASSKDRGANERLFF. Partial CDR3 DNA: TGTGCCAGCAGCAAAGACAGGGGGGCCAACGAAAGATTATTT.

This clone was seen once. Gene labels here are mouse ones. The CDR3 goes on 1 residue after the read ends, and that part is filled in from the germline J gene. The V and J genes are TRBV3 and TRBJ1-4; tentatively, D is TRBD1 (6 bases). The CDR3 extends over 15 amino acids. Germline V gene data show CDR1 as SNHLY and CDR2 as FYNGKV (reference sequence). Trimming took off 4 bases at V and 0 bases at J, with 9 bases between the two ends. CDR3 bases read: TGTGCCAGCAGCTCCGGGACAATTTCCAACGAAAGATTATTT. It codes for CASSSGTISNERLF. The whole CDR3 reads CASSSGTISNERLFF. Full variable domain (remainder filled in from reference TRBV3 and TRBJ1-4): GPKVLQIPSHQIIDMGQMVTLNCDPVSNHLYFYWYKQILGQQMEFLVNFYNGKVMEKSKLFKDQFSVERPDGSYFTLKIQPTALEDSAVYFCASSSGTISNERLFFGHGTKLSVL.

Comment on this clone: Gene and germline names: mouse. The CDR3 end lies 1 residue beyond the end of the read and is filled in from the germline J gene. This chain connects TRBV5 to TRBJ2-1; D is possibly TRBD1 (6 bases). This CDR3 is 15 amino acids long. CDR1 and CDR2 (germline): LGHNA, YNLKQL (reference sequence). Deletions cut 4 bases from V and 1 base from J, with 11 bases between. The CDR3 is CASSLEGQNYAEQFF. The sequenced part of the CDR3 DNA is TGTGCCAGCAGCCTGGAGGGACAAAACTATGCTGAGCAGTTC.

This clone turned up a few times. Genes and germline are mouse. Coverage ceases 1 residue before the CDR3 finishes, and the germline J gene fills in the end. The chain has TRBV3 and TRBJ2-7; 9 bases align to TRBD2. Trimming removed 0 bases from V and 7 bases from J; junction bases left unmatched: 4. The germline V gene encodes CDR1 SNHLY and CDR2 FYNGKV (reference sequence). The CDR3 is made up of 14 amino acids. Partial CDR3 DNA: TGTGCCAGCAGCTTAGCGACTGGGGGACGCGAACAGTAC. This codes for CASSLATGGREQY. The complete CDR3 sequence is CASSLATGGREQYF.

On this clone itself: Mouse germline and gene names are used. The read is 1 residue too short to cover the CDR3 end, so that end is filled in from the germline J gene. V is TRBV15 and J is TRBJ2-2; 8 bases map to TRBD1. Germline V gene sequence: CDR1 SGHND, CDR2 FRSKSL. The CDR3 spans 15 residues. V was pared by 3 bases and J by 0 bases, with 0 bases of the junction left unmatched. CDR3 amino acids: CASSLDRANTGQLYF. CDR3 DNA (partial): TGTGCCAGCAGTTTGGACAGGGCAAACACCGGGCAGCTCTAC.

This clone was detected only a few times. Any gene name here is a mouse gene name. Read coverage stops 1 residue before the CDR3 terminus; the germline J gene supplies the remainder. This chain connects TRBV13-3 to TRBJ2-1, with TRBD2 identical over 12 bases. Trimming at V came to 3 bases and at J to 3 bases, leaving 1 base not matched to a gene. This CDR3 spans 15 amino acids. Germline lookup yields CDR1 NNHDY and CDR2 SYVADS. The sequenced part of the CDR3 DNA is TGTGCCAGCAGTGGGGGACTGGGGGGCTATGCTGAGCAGTTC. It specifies CASSGGLGGYAEQF. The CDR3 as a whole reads CASSGGLGGYAEQFF.

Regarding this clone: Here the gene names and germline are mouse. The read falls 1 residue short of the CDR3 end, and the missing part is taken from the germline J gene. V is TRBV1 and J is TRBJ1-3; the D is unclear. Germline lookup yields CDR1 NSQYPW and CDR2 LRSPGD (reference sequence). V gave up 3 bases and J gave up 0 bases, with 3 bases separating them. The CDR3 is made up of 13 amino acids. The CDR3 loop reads CTCSALSGNTLYF. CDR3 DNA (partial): TGCACCTGCAGTGCCCTTTCTGGAAATACGCTCTAT.

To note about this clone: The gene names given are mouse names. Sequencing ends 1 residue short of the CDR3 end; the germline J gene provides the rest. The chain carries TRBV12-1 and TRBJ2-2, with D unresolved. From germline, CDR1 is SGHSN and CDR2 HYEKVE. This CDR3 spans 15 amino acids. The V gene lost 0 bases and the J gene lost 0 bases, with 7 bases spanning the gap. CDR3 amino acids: CASSLEGSNTGQLYF. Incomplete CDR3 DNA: TGTGCCAGCTCTCTCGAGGGTTCAAACACCGGGCAGCTCTAC.

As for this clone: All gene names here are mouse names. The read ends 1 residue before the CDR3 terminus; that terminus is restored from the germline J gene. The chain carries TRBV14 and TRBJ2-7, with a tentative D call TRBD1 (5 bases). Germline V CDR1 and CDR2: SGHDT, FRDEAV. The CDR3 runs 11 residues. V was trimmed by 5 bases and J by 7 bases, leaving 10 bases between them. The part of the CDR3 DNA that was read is TGTGCCAGCAGAGAGGGGAGAGAACAGTAC. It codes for CASREGREQY. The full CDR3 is CASREGREQYF.

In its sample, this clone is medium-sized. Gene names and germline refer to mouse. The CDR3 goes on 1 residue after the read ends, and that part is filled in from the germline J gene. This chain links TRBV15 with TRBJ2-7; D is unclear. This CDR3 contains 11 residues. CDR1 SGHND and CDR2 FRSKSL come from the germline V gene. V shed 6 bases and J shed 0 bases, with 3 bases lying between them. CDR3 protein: CASSLSYEQYF. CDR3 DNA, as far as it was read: TGTGCCAGCAGCCTCTCCTATGAACAGTAC. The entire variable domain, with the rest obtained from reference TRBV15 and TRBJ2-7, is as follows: DAGVTQTPRHEVAEKGQTIILKCEPVSGHNDLFWYRQTKIQGLELLSYFRSKSLMEDGGAFKDRFKAEMLNSSFSTLKIQPTEPKDSAVYLCASSLSYEQYFGPGTRLTVL.

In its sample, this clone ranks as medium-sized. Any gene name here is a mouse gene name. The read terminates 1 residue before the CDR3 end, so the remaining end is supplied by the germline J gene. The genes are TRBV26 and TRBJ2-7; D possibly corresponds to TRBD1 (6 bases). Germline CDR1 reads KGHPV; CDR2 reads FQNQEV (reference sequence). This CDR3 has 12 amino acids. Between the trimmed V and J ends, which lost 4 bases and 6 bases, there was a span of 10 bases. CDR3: CASSPQGGEQYF. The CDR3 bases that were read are TGTGCCAGCAGTCCACAGGGTGGTGAACAGTAC.

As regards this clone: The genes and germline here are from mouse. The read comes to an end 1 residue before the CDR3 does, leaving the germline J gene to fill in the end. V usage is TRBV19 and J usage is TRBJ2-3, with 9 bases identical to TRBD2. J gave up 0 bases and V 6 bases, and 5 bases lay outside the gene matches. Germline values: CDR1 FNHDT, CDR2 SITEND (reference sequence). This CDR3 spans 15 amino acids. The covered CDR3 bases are TGTGCCAGCATCGACTGGGGGACTAGTGCAGAAACGCTGTAT. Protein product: CASIDWGTSAETLY. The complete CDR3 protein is CASIDWGTSAETLYF.

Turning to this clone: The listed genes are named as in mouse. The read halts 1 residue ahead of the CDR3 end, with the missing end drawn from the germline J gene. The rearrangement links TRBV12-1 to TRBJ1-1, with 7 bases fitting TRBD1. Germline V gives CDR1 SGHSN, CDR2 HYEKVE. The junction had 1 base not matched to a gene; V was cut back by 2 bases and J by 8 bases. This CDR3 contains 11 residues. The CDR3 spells CASSPRGEVFF. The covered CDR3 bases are TGTGCCAGCTCTCCCAGGGGGGAAGTCTTC. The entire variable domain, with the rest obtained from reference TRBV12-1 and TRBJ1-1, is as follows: DSGVVQSPRHIIKEKGGRSVLTCIPISGHSNVVWYQQTLGKELKFLIQHYEKVERDKGFLPSRFSVQQFDDYHSEMNMSALELEDSAMYFCASSPRGEVFFGKGTRLTVV.

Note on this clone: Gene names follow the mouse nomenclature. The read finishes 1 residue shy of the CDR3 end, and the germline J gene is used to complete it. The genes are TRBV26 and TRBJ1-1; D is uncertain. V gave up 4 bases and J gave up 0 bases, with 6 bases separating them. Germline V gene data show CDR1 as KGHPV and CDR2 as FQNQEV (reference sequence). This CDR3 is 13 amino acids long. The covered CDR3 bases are TGTGCCAGCAGTCGACAACCAAACACAGAAGTCTTC. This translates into CASSRQPNTEVF. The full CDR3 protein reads CASSRQPNTEVFF. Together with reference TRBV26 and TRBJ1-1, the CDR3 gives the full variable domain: NSKVIQTPRYLVKGQGQKAKMRCIPEKGHPVVFWYQQNKNNEFKFLINFQNQEVLQQIDMTEKRFSAECPSNSPCSLEIQSSEAGDSALYLCASSRQPNTEVFFGKGTRLTVV.

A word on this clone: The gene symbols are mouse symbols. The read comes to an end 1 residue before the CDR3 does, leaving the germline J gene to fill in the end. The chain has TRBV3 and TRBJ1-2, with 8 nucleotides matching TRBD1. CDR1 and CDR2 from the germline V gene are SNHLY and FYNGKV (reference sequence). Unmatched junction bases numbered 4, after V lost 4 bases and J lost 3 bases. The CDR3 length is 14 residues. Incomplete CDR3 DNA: TGTGCCAGCAGCTCGGGACAGGTGCACTCCGACTACACC. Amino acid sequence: CASSSGQVHSDYT. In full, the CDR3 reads CASSSGQVHSDYTF.